This T cell receptor beta chain was retrieved from a study of technical replicates of blood from a few donors. The length of the CDR3 is 15 residues. In germline, CDR1 is SEHNR, CDR2 FQNEAQ (reference sequence). With 5 bases clipped from V and 5 bases from J, the junction kept 3 bases outside the gene matches. This clone came up once. TCRdb's table, derived via immunoSEQ multiplex PCR, lists solely in-frame clones and lacks some. This sample has about 76,000 clones, with 65% to 90% found just once. This clonotype was obtained from a human donor in good health. Some clones in this sample may be carry-over from other donors' samples. V is TRBV7-9 and J is TRBJ2-3, with 14 bases lining up with TRBD2. Input material: PBMCs. Written as DNA, the CDR3 is TGTGCCAGCAGCGAAGGACTAGCGGGGGGAGATACGCAGTATTTT. It translates to CASSEGLAGGDTQYF.